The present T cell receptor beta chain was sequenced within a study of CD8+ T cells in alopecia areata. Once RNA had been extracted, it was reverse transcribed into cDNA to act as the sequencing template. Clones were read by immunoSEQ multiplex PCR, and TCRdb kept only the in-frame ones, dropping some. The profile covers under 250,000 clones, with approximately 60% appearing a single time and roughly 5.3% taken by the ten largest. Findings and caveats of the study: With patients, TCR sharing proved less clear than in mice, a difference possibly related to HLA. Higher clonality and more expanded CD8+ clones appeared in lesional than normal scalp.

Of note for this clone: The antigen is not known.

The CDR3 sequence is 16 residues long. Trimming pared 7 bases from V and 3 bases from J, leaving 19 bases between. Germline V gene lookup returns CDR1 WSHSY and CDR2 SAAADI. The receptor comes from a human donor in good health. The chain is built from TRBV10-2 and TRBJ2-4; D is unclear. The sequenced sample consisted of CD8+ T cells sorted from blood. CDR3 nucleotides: TGCGCCAGCACCGCTTCGGACGCCGTAGTCAAAAACATTCAGTACTTC. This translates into CASTASDAVVKNIQYF.